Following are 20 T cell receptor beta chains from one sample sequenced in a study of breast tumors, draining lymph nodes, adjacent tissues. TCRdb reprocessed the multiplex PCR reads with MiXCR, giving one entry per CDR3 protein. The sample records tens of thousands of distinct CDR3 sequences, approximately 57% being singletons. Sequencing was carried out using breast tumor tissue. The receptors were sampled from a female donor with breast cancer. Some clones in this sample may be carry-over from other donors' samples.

The CDR3 region has the DNA TGTGCCAGCAGTCACGACACCGGCTATAATTCACCCCTCCACTTT. This sequence encodes CASSHDTGYNSPLHF. The gene calls are TRBV6-6 and TRBJ1-6, with no clear D. Germline CDR1 reads MNHNY; CDR2 reads SVGAGI (reference sequence). Trimming removed 5 bases at V and 3 bases at J, with 11 bases between. This CDR3 region has 15 residues.

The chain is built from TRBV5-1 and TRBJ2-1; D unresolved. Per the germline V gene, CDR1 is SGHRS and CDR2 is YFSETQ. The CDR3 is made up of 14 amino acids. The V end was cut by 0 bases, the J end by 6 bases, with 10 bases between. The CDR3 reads CASSLAKSANEQFF. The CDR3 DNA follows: TGCGCCAGCAGCTTGGCAAAGTCGGCCAATGAGCAGTTCTTC.

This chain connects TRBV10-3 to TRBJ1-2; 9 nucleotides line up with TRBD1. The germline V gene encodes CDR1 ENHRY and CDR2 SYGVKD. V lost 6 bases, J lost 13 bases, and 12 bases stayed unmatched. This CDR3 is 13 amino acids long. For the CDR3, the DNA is TGTGCCATCAGAAGCGGGGGACAGGGCGTTCCCACCTTC. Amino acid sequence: CAIRSGGQGVPTF.

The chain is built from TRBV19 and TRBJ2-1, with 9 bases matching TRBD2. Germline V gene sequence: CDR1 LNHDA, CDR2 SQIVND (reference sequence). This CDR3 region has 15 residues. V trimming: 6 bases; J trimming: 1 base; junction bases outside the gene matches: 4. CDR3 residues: CASRNSGSSYNEQFF. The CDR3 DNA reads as TGTGCCAGTAGGAATAGCGGGAGTTCCTACAATGAGCAGTTCTTC.

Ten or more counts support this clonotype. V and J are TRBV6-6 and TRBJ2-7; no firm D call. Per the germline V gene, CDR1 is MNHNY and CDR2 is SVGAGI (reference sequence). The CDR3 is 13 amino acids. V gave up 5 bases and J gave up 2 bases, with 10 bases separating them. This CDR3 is CASSHVGPYEQYF. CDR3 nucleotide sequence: TGTGCCAGCAGTCACGTCGGACCCTACGAGCAGTACTTC.

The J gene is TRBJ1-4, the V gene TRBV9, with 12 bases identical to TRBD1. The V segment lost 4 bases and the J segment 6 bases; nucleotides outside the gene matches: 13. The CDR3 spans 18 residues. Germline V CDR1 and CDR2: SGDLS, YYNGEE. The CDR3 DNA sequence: TGTGCCAGCAGCTTGGAATTTTTGGGACAGGGGGCGTATGAAAAACTGTTTTTT. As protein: CASSLEFLGQGAYEKLFF.

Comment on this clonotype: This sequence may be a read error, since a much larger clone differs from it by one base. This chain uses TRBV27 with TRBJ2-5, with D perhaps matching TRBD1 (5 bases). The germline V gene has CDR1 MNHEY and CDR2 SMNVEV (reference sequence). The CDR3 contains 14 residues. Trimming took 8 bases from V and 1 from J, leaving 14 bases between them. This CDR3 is CASGPGQFQETQYF. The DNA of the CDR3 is TGTGCCAGCGGTCCAGGACAATTCCAAGAGACCCAGTACTTC.

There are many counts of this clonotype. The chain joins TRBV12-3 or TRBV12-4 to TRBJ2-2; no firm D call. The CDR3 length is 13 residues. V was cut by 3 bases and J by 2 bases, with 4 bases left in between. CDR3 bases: TGTGCCAGCAGTTTGACTAACACCGGGGAGCTGTTTTTT. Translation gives CASSLTNTGELFF.

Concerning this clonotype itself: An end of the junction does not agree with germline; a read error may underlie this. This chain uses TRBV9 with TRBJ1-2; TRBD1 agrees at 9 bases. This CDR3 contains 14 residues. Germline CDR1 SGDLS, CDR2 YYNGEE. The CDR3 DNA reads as TGCGCCAGCAGCTTGGGGGGACAGGGCAATGGCTACACCTTC. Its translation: CASSLGGQGNGYTF.

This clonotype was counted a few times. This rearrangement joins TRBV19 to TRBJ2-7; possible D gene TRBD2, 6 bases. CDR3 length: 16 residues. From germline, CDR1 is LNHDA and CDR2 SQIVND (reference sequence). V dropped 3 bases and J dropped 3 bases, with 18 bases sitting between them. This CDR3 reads CASSMGGAGPVYEQYF. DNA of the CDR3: TGTGCCAGTAGTATGGGCGGGGCAGGTCCCGTCTACGAGCAGTACTTC. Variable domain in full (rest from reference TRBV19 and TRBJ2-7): DGGITQSPKYLFRKEGQNVTLSCEQNLNHDAMYWYRQDPGQGLRLIYYSQIVNDFQKGDIAEGYSVSREKKESFPLTVTSAQKNPTAFYLCASSMGGAGPVYEQYFGPGTRLTVT.

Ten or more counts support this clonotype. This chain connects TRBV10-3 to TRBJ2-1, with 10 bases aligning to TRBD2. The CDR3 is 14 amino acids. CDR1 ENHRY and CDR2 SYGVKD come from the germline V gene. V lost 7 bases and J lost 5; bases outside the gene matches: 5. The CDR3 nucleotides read TGTGCCATCAAGGGGACTAGCGCGAACAATGAGCAGTTCTTC. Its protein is CAIKGTSANNEQFF.

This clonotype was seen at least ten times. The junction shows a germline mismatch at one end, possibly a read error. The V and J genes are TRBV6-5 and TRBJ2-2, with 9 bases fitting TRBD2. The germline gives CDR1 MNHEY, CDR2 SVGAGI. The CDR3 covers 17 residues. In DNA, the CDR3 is TGTGCCAGCAGTCACTCGTTTAGCGGGAGAGCTCTCGGGGAGCTGTTTTTT. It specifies CASSHSFSGRALGELFF.

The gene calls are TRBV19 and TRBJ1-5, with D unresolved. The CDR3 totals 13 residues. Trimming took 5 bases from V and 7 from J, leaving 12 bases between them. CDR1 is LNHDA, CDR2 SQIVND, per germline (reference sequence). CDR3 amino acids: CASSGFGVQPQHF. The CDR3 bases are TGTGCCAGTAGTGGGTTCGGGGTCCAGCCCCAGCATTTT.

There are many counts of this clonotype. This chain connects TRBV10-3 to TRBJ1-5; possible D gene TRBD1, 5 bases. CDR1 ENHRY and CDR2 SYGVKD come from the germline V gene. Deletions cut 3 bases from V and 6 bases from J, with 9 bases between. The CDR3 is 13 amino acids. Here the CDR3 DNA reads TGTGCCATCAGTGACAGGGATTTTCAGCCCCAGCATTTT. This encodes CAISDRDFQPQHF.

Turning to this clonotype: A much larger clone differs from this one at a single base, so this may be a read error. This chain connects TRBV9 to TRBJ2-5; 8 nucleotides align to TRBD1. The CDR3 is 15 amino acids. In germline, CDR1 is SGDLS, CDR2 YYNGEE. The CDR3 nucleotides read TGTGCCAGCAGCGTAGTGCCAGGGGGCGCGGAGACCCCGTACTTC. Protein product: CASSVVPGGAETPYF.

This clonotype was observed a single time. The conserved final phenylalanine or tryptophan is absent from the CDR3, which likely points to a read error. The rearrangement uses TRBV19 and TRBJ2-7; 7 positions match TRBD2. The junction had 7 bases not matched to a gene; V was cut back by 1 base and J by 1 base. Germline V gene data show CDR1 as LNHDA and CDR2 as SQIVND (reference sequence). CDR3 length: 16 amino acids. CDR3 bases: TGTGCCAGTAGTATAGCGGGAGGCGACACTTCCTACGAGCAGTACTCC. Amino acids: CASSIAGGDTSYEQYS.

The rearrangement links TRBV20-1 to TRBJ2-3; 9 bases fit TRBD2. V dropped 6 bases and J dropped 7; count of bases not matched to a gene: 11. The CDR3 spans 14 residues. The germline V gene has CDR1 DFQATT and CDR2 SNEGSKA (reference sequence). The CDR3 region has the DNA TGCAGTGCCACGACTAGCGGCCTCTCTAATACGCAGTATTTT. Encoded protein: CSATTSGLSNTQYF.

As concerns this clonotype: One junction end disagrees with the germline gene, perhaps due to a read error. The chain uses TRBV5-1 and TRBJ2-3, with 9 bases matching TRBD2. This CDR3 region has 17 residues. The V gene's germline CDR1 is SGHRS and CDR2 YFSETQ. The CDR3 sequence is CASSLEGLAPTGDTRYF. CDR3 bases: TGCGCCAGCAGCTTGGAGGGACTAGCCCCCACGGGAGATACGCGGTATTTT.

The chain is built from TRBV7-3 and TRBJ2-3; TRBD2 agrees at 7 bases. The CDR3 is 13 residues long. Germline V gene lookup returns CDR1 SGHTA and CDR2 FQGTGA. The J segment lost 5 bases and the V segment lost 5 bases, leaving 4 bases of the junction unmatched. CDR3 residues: CASSVEREDTQYF. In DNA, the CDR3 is TGTGCCAGCAGCGTAGAGCGGGAAGATACGCAGTATTTT.

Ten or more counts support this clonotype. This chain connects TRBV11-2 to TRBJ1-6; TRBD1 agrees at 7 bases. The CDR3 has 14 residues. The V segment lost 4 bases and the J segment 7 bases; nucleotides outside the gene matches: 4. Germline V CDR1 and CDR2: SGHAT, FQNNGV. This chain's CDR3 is CASSSTGRNSPLHF. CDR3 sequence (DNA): TGTGCCAGCAGCTCGACAGGGCGCAATTCACCCCTCCACTTT.